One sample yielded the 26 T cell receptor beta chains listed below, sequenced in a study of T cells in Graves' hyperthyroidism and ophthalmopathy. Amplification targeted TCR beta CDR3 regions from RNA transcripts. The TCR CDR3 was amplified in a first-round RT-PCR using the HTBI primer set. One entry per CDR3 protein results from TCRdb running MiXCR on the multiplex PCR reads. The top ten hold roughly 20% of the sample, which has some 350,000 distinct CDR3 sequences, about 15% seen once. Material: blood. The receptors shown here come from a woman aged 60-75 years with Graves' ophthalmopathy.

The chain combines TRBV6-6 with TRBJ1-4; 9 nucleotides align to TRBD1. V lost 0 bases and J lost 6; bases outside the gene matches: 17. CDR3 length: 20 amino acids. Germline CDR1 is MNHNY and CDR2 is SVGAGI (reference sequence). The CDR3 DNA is TGTGCCAGCAGTTACTCGTCCACGCAATACGACAGGGGGGTAGATGAAAAACTGTTTTTT. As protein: CASSYSSTQYDRGVDEKLFF.

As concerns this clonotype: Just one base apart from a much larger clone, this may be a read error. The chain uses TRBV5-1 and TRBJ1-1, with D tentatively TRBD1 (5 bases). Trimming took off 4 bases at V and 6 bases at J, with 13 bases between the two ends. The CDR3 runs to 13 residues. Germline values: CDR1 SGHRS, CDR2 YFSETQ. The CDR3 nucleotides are TGCGCCAGCAGCAAGGGAGGGGACCCTGAAGCTTTCTTT. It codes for CASSKGGDPEAFF.

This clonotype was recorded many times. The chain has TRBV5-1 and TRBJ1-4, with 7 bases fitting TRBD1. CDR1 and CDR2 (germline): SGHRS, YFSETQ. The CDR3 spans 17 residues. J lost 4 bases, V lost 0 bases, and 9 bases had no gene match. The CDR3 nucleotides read TGCGCCAGCAGCTTGGCCACGACAGGGAGTCATAATGAAAAACTGTTTTTT. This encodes CASSLATTGSHNEKLFF.

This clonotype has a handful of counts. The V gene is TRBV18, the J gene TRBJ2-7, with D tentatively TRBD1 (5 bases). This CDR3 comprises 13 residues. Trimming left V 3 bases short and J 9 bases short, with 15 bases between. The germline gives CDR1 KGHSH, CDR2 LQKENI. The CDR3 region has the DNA TGTGCCAGCTCACCGGGCAGGGTGGAAGGGCAGTACTTC. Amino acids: CASSPGRVEGQYF.

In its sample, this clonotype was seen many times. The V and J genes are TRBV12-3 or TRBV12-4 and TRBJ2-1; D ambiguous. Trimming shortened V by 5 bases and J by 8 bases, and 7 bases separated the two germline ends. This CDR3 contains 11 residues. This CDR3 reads CASSLGYEQFF. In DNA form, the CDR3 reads TGTGCCAGCAGTCTTGGGTATGAGCAGTTCTTC.

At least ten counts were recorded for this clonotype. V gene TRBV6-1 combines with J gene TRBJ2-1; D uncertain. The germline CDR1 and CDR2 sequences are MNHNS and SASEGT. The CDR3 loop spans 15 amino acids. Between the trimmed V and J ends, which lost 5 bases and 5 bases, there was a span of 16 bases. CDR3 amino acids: CASSLQQSGHNEQFF. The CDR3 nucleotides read TGTGCCAGCAGTCTACAACAATCAGGTCACAATGAGCAGTTCTTC.

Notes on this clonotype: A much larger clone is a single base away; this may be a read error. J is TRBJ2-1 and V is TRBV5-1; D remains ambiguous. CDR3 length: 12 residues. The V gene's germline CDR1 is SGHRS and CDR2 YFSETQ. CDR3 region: CTSRPPGDEQFF. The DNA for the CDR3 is TGCACCAGCAGGCCGCCTGGGGATGAGCAGTTCTTC.

In DNA form, the CDR3 reads TGTGCCAGCAGCTTAGCGACTGGGGCCAACGTCCTGACTTTC. Amino acids: CASSLATGANVLTF. The chain joins TRBV7-9 to TRBJ2-6; D gene ambiguous. The CDR3 extends over 14 amino acids. Trimming removed 0 bases at V and 2 bases at J, with 2 bases between. CDR1 is SEHNR and CDR2 is FQNEAQ in the germline V gene (reference sequence).

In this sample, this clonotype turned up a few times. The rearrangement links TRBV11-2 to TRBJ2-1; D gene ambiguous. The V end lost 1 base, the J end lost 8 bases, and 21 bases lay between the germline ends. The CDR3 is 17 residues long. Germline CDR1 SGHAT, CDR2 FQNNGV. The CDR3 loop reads CASSLVLKGRRYDEQFF. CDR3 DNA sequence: TGTGCCAGCAGCTTAGTATTGAAGGGCAGAAGATACGATGAGCAGTTCTTC. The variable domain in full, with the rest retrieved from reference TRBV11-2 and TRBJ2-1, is EAGVAQSPRYKIIEKRQSVAFWCNPISGHATLYWYQQILGQGPKLLIQFQNNGVVDDSQLPKDRFSAERLKGVDSTLKIQPAKLEDSAVYLCASSLVLKGRRYDEQFFGPGTRLTVL.

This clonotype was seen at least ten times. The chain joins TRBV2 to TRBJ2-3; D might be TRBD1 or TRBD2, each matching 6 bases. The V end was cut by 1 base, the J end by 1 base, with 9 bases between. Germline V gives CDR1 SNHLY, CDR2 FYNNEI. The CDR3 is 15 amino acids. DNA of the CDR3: TGTGCCAGCAGTGAAGTAAGGGGGGGCACAGATACGCAGTATTTT. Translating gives CASSEVRGGTDTQYF.

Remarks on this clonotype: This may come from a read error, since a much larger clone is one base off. CDR3 nucleotides: TGTACCAGCAGTAACAGGGATACGCAGTATTTT. Translated, it gives CTSSNRDTQYF. The chain couples TRBV28 to TRBJ2-3, with D perhaps matching TRBD1 (5 bases). This CDR3 comprises 11 residues. The V gene's germline CDR1 is MDHEN and CDR2 SYDVKM.

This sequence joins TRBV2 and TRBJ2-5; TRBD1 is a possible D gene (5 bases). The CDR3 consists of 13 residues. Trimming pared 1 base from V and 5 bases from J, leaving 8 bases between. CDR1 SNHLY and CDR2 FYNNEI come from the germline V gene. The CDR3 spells CASSEGGGETQYF. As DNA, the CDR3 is TGTGCCAGCAGTGAAGGGGGCGGTGAGACCCAGTACTTC.

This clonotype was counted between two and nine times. The CDR3 DNA is TGTGCCAGCTCACCGAATGTTCGGGGCGAAAAACTGTTTTTT. Translated: CASSPNVRGEKLFF. The chain has TRBV18 and TRBJ1-4; a possible D gene is TRBD1 (5 bases). This CDR3 spans 14 amino acids. Per germline, CDR1 KGHSH and CDR2 LQKENI. V lost 3 bases and J 8 bases, leaving 13 bases between the germline ends. Together with reference TRBV18 and TRBJ1-4, the CDR3 gives the full variable domain: NAGVMQNPRHLVRRRGQEARLRCSPMKGHSHVYWYRQLPEEGLKFMVYLQKENIIDESGMPKERFSAEFPKEGPSILRIQQVVRGDSAAYFCASSPNVRGEKLFFGSGTQLSVL.

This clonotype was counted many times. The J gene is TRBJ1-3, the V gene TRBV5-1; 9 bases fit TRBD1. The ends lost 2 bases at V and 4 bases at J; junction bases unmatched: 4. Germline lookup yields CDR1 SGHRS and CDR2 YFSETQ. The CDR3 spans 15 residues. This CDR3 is CASSFGTGYGNTIYF. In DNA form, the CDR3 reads TGCGCCAGCAGCTTCGGGACAGGGTACGGAAACACCATATATTTT. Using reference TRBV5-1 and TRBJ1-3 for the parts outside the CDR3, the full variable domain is KAGVTQTPRYLIKTRGQQVTLSCSPISGHRSVSWYQQTPGQGLQFLFEYFSETQRNKGNFPGRFSGRQFSNSRSEMNVSTLELGDSALYLCASSFGTGYGNTIYFGEGSWLTVV.

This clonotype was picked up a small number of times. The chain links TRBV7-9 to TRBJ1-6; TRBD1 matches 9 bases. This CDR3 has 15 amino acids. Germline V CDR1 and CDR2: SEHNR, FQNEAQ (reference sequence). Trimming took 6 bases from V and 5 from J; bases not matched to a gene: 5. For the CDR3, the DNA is TGTGCCAGCAGACCCTGGACAGGGGATAATTCACCCCTCCACTTT. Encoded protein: CASRPWTGDNSPLHF. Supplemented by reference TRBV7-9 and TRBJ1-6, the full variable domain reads DTGVSQNPRHKITKRGQNVTFRCDPISEHNRLYWYRQTLGQGPEFLTYFQNEAQLEKSRLLSDRFSAERPKGSFSTLEIQRTEQGDSAMYLCASRPWTGDNSPLHFGNGTRLTVT.

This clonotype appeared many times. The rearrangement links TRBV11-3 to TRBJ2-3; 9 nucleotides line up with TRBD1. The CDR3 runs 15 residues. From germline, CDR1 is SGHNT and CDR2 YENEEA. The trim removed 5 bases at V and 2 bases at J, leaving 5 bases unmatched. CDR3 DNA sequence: TGTGCCAGCAGCAAAGGACAGGGGAACACAGATACGCAGTATTTT. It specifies CASSKGQGNTDTQYF. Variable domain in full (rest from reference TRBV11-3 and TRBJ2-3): EAGVVQSPRYKIIEKKQPVAFWCNPISGHNTLYWYLQNLGQGPELLIRYENEEAVDDSQLPKDRFSAERLKGVDSTLKIQPAELGDSAVYLCASSKGQGNTDTQYFGPGTRLTVL.

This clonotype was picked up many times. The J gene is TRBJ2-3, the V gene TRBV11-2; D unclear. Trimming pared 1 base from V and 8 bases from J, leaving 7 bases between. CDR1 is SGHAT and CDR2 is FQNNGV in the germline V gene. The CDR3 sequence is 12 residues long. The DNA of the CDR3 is TGTGCCAGCAGCTTAGCTGCGTTTACGCAGTATTTT. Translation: CASSLAAFTQYF.

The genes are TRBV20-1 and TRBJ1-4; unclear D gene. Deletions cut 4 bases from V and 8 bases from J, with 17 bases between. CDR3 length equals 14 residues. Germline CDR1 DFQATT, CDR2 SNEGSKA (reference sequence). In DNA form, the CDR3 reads TGCAGTGCTACTCCTAGGGTACTGCGAGAAAAACTGTTTTTT. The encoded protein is CSATPRVLREKLFF.

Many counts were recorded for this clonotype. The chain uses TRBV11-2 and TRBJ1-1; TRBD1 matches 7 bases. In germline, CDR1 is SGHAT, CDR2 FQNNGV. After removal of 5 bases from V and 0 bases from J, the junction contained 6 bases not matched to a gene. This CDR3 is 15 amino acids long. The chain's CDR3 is CASSRTGELNTEAFF. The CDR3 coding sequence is TGTGCCAGCAGCCGAACAGGGGAGTTGAACACTGAAGCTTTCTTT.

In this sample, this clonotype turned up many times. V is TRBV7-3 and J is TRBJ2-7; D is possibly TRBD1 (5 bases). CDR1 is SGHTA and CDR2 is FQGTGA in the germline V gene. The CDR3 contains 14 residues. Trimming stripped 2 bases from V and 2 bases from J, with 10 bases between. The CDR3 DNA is TGTGCCAGCAGCTTACACCAGGGCCCCTACGAGCAGTACTTC. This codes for CASSLHQGPYEQYF.

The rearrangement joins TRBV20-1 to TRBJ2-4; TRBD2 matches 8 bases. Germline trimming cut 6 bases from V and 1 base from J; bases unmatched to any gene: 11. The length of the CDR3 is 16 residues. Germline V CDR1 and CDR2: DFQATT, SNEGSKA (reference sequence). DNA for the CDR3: TGCAGTGCCAACCGACTAGCGATAGAGGCCAAAAACATTCAGTACTTC. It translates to CSANRLAIEAKNIQYF.

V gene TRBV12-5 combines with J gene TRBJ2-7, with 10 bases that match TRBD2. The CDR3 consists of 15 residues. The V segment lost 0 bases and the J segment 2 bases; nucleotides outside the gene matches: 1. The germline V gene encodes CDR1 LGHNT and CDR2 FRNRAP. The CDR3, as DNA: TGTGCTAGTGGTTTGGTTAGCGGGAGGCCCTACGAGCAGTACTTC. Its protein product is CASGLVSGRPYEQYF.

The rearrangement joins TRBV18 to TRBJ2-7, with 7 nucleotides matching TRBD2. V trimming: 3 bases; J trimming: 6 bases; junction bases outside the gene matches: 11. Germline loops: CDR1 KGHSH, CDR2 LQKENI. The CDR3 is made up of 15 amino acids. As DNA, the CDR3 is TGTGCCAGCTCACCCGGGGGAGGGCTCTGGGGCGAGCAGTACTTC. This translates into CASSPGGGLWGEQYF.

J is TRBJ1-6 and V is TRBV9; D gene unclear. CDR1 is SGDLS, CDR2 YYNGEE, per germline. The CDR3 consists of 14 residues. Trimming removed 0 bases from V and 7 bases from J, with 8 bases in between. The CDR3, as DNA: TGTGCCAGCAGCGTAGCTGGGAACAATTCACCCCTCCACTTT. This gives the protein CASSVAGNNSPLHF.

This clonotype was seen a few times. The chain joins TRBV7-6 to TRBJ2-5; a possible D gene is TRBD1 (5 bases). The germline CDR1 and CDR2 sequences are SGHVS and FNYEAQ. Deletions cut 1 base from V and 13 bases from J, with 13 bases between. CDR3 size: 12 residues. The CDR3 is CASSLGDRLGYF. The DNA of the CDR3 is TGTGCCAGCAGCTTAGGCGACAGACTCGGGTACTTC.

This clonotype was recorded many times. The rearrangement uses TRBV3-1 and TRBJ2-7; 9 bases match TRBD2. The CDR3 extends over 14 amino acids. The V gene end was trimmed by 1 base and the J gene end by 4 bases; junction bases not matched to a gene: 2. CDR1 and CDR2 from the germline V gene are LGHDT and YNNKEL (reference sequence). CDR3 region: CASSQGTSVYEQYF. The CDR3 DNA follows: TGTGCCAGCAGCCAAGGGACTAGCGTATACGAGCAGTACTTC.